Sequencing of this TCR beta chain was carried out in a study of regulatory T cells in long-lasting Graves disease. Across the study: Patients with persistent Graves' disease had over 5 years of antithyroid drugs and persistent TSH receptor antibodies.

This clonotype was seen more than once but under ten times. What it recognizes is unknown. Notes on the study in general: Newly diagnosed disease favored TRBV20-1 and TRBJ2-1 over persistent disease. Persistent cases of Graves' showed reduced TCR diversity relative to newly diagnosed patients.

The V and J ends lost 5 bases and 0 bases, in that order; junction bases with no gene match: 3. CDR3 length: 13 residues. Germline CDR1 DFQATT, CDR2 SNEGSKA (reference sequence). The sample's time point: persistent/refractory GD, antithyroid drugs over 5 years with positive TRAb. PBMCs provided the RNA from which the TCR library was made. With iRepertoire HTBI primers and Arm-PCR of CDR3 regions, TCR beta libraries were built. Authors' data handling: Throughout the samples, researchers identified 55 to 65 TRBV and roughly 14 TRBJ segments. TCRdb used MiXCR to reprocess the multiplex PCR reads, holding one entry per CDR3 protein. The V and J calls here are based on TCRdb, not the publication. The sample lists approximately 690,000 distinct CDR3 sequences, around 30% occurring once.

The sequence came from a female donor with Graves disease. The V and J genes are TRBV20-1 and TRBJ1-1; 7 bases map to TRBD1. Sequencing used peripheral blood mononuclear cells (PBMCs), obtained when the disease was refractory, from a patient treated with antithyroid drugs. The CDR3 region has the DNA TGCAGTGCTTTCGGGACAGTGAACACTGAAGCTTTCTTT. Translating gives CSAFGTVNTEAFF.